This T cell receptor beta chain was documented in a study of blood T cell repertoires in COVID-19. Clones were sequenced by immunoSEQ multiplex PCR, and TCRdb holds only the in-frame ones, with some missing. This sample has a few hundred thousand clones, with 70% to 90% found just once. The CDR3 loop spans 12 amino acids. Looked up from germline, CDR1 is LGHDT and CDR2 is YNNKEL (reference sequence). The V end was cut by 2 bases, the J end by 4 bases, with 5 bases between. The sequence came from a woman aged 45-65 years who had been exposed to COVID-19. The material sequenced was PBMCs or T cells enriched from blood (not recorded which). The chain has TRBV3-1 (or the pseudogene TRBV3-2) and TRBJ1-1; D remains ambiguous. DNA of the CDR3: TGTGCCAGCAGCCAACGTCCCACTGAAGCTTTCTTT. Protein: CASSQRPTEAFF.